The 8 T cell receptor beta chains presented below share a single source sample, sequenced in a study of OX40 agonist ivuxolimab in advanced cancers. Assay: immunoSEQ multiplex PCR; the TCRdb copy retains only in-frame clones and omits some. The sample consists of tens of thousands of clones, more than 75% of them appearing once. Here the sequenced sample was CD4+ or CD8+ T cells sorted from blood, taken in a trial of the OX40 agonist ivuxolimab. All receptors derive from an adult with an advanced solid tumor such as melanoma, head and neck, liver or kidney cancer.

V and J are TRBV27 and TRBJ2-2; 14 bases are a match to TRBD2. Germline V CDR1 and CDR2: MNHEY, SMNVEV (reference sequence). The CDR3 loop spans 18 amino acids. Trimming at V came to 10 bases and at J to 6 bases, leaving 16 bases not matched to a gene. Here the CDR3 DNA reads TGTGCCACCACACGACGACCGGGACTAGCGGGAGTTGCCGGGGAGCTGTTTTTT. This sequence encodes CATTRRPGLAGVAGELFF.

V is TRBV28 and J is TRBJ1-5, with D maybe TRBD1 (5 bases). CDR1 is MDHEN and CDR2 is SYDVKM in the germline V gene. The germline V and J ends were trimmed by 6 bases and 7 bases, with 22 bases remaining between them. The length of the CDR3 is 16 residues. The CDR3 DNA is TGTGCCAGCAGCGGGGGGGGTCCCGACCTTCGACAGCCCCAGCATTTT. Its protein product is CASSGGGPDLRQPQHF.

The chain carries TRBV19 and TRBJ2-5; D may be TRBD2 (5 bases). Germline V CDR1 and CDR2: LNHDA, SQIVND (reference sequence). The CDR3 consists of 15 residues. The ends were cut back, 0 bases at V and 5 bases at J, with 13 bases in the middle. The CDR3 is CASSIDGLPGETQYF. The DNA for the CDR3 is TGTGCCAGTAGTATAGACGGGTTGCCGGGGGAGACCCAGTACTTC. The entire variable domain, with the rest obtained from reference TRBV19 and TRBJ2-5, is as follows: DGGITQSPKYLFRKEGQNVTLSCEQNLNHDAMYWYRQDPGQGLRLIYYSQIVNDFQKGDIAEGYSVSREKKESFPLTVTSAQKNPTAFYLCASSIDGLPGETQYFGPGTRLLVL.

The genes are TRBV2 and TRBJ1-4; perhaps TRBD1 as D (5 bases). The V and J ends lost 7 bases and 4 bases respectively, with 13 bases between them. Per germline, CDR1 SNHLY and CDR2 FYNNEI. This CDR3 comprises 14 residues. CDR3 sequence: CASIAGRNNEKLFF. In nucleotides, the CDR3 is TGTGCCAGCATCGCGGGGCGGAATAATGAAAAACTGTTTTTT. The full variable domain, completed using reference TRBV2 and TRBJ1-4, is EPEVTQTPSHQVTQMGQEVILRCVPISNHLYFYWYRQILGQKVEFLVSFYNNEISEKSEIFDDQFSVERPDGSNFTLKIRSTKLEDSAMYFCASIAGRNNEKLFFGSGTQLSVL.

The rearrangement uses TRBV2 and TRBJ2-1, with D unresolved. Trimming took off 3 bases at V and 2 bases at J, with 11 bases between the two ends. This CDR3 region has 15 residues. Germline values: CDR1 SNHLY, CDR2 FYNNEI. CDR3 sequence (DNA): TGTGCCAGCAGTGAGTACGGGCCCCCCTACAATGAGCAGTTCTTC. As protein: CASSEYGPPYNEQFF.

The V gene is TRBV19, the J gene TRBJ2-7; D unclear. The CDR3 is made up of 15 amino acids. Trimming removed 2 bases at V and 3 bases at J, with 14 bases between. Germline CDR1 is LNHDA and CDR2 is SQIVND (reference sequence). As DNA, the CDR3 is TGTGCCAGTAGTATAAGAGGAGACTGGGACTACGAGCAGTACTTC. It specifies CASSIRGDWDYEQYF.

V gene TRBV9 combines with J gene TRBJ2-7; D is possibly TRBD1 or TRBD2 (5 bases each). This CDR3 region has 13 residues. CDR1 is SGDLS, CDR2 YYNGEE, per germline. Trimming cost V 5 bases and J 6 bases, with 15 bases left between them. The CDR3 loop reads CASSQHGAVEQYF. CDR3 coding DNA: TGTGCCAGCAGTCAACACGGGGCGGTCGAGCAGTACTTC. The variable domain in full, completed from reference TRBV9 and TRBJ2-7, reads DSGVTQTPKHLITATGQRVTLRCSPRSGDLSVYWYQQSLDQGLQFLIQYYNGEERAKGNILERFSAQQFPDLHSELNLSSLELGDSALYFCASSQHGAVEQYFGPGTRLTVT.

The rearrangement uses TRBV7-9 and TRBJ2-5, with D unclear. Germline CDR1 SEHNR, CDR2 FQNEAQ (reference sequence). V was cut by 1 base and J by 5 bases, with 8 bases left in between. The CDR3 is 13 residues long. The CDR3 spells CASSLVGLETQYF. The DNA of the CDR3 is TGTGCCAGCAGCTTAGTAGGGTTGGAGACCCAGTACTTC.